These 16 T cell receptor beta chains were sequenced from one sample in a study of cytotoxic CD8 clonotypes in ibrutinib-treated CLL. Here immunoSEQ multiplex PCR was the method, and the copy in TCRdb shows in-frame clones only, minus some. The sample lists 110,000 to 150,000 clones; roughly 76% were seen once. The material sequenced was PBMCs, taken after 24 months of ibrutinib treatment. All receptors come from a human donor with chronic lymphocytic leukemia.

This clone was observed a single time. The chain combines TRBV7-3 with TRBJ2-7; no clear D. The CDR3 consists of 13 residues. V gave up 5 bases and J gave up 2 bases, with 10 bases separating them. Germline V gives CDR1 SGHTA, CDR2 FQGTGA. CDR3 sequence (DNA): TGTGCCAGCAGCCCCCCCGGAGCCTACGAGCAGTACTTC. As protein: CASSPPGAYEQYF. Based on the CDR3 plus reference TRBV7-3 and TRBJ2-7, the full variable domain is GAGVSQTPSNKVTEKGKYVELRCDPISGHTALYWYRQSLGQGPEFLIYFQGTGAADDSGLPNDRFFAVRPEGSVSTLKIQRTERGDSAVYLCASSPPGAYEQYFGPGTRLTVT.

The chain joins TRBV18 to TRBJ1-5; TRBD1 matches at 8 bases. Germline CDR1 is KGHSH and CDR2 is LQKENI. This CDR3 spans 15 amino acids. V was pared by 6 bases and J by 4 bases, with 8 bases of the junction left unmatched. CDR3 loop: CASSPNRGTNQPQHF. In DNA, the CDR3 is TGTGCCAGCTCTCCTAACAGGGGGACAAATCAGCCCCAGCATTTT.

The rearrangement joins TRBV28 to TRBJ2-7; D might be TRBD2 (7 bases). V lost 3 bases and J lost 3, with 15 bases in between. In germline, CDR1 is MDHEN, CDR2 SYDVKM. The length of the CDR3 is 15 residues. DNA of the CDR3: TGTGCCAGCAGTTTTCTTGTGGGGGGGCTCTACGAGCAGTACTTC. It translates to CASSFLVGGLYEQYF.

The V and J genes are TRBV7-6 and TRBJ2-7; TRBD2 matches 9 bases. The V and J ends lost 5 bases and 2 bases, in that order; junction bases with no gene match: 13. CDR3 length: 17 residues. The V gene's germline CDR1 is SGHVS and CDR2 FNYEAQ. Here the CDR3 reads CASSPHYGSGGPYEQYF. CDR3 sequence (DNA): TGTGCCAGCAGCCCACACTATGGTAGCGGGGGACCCTACGAGCAGTACTTC.

V usage is TRBV11-2 and J usage is TRBJ2-1, with 11 nucleotides matching TRBD2. This CDR3 has 17 amino acids. The junction had 13 bases not matched to a gene; V was cut back by 10 bases and J by 2 bases. The germline CDR1 and CDR2 sequences are SGHAT and FQNNGV. As DNA, the CDR3 is TGTGCCACCTGGGCCTTTAGCGGGAGGGATGCCTACAATGAGCAGTTCTTC. This encodes CATWAFSGRDAYNEQFF.

The CDR3 nucleotides read TGTGCCAGCAGTGGTTTCATTTTCTACGAGCAGTACTTC. It specifies CASSGFIFYEQYF. This chain joins TRBV2 and TRBJ2-7; no reliable D call. The CDR3 runs to 13 residues. Trimming pared 4 bases from V and 3 bases from J, leaving 10 bases between. Per the germline V gene, CDR1 is SNHLY and CDR2 is FYNNEI. Using reference TRBV2 and TRBJ2-7 for the parts outside the CDR3, the full variable domain is EPEVTQTPSHQVTQMGQEVILRCVPISNHLYFYWYRQILGQKVEFLVSFYNNEISEKSEIFDDQFSVERPDGSNFTLKIRSTKLEDSAMYFCASSGFIFYEQYFGPGTRLTVT.

This chain connects TRBV18 to TRBJ1-1; no definite D call. The V gene's germline CDR1 is KGHSH and CDR2 LQKENI. Trimming stripped 5 bases from V and 0 bases from J, with 7 bases between. The CDR3 is 13 residues long. The CDR3 protein is CASSVAMNTEAFF. CDR3 coding DNA: TGTGCCAGCTCAGTGGCCATGAACACTGAAGCTTTCTTT.

This clone was counted a single time. The V gene is TRBV28, the J gene TRBJ1-2; maybe TRBD1 (5 bases). Trimming left V 4 bases short and J 7 bases short, with 13 bases between. The germline gives CDR1 MDHEN, CDR2 SYDVKM. The CDR3 runs to 13 residues. The CDR3 region is CASSSKGLGGYTF. CDR3 sequence (DNA): TGTGCCAGCAGTTCAAAGGGGTTGGGTGGCTACACCTTC.

This clone has more than one count but fewer than ten. The DNA for the CDR3 is TGTGCCAGCGCCCACGGGGACACTGAAGCTTTCTTT. This encodes CASAHGDTEAFF. The chain carries TRBV6-5 and TRBJ1-1, with D unclear. V was shortened by 8 bases and J by 3 bases, with 10 bases between the two germline ends. The CDR3 contains 12 residues. Germline loops: CDR1 MNHEY, CDR2 SVGAGI.

The rearrangement links TRBV6-5 to TRBJ2-7; TRBD1 agrees at 10 bases. V lost 5 bases to trimming and J lost 1 base; unmatched junction nucleotides: 5. The CDR3 runs to 15 residues. Germline V CDR1 and CDR2: MNHEY, SVGAGI. CDR3 region: CASSRGQGISYEQYF. The CDR3 nucleotides are TGTGCCAGCAGTAGGGGACAGGGGATTTCCTACGAGCAGTACTTC.

This chain links TRBV7-6 with TRBJ1-3; no definite D call. V dropped 11 bases and J dropped 2 bases, with 13 bases sitting between them. Germline lookup yields CDR1 SGHVS and CDR2 FNYEAQ. The CDR3 sequence is 13 residues long. The CDR3 DNA is TGTGCCTCCGCGCAGTTCCCTGGAAACACCATATATTTT. Encoded protein: CASAQFPGNTIYF.

The rearrangement joins TRBV2 to TRBJ2-7; no definite D call. Trimming removed 4 bases at V and 6 bases at J, with 4 bases between. From germline, CDR1 is SNHLY and CDR2 FYNNEI. This CDR3 is 10 amino acids long. CDR3 nucleotide sequence: TGTGCCAGCAGTGTACTCGAGCAGTACTTC. Translation: CASSVLEQYF.

The chain is built from TRBV27 and TRBJ2-5; no definite D call. CDR3 length: 14 residues. Trimming shortened V by 6 bases and J by 1 base, and 12 bases separated the two germline ends. The germline gives CDR1 MNHEY, CDR2 SMNVEV (reference sequence). The CDR3 is CASSTDASQETQYF. CDR3 sequence (DNA): TGTGCCAGCAGCACCGACGCAAGCCAAGAGACCCAGTACTTC.

The chain combines TRBV4-3 with TRBJ1-2; 8 positions agree with TRBD1. The CDR3 consists of 16 residues. The germline gives CDR1 LGHNA, CDR2 YSLEER. V shed 4 bases and J 4 bases; nucleotides not matched to a gene: 11. CDR3 loop: CASSPSGAGQVYGYTF. In DNA form, the CDR3 reads TGCGCCAGCAGCCCAAGTGGTGCGGGACAGGTCTATGGCTACACCTTC.

The chain is built from TRBV7-6 and TRBJ1-3; D gene uncertain. The length of the CDR3 is 18 residues. Trimming pared 0 bases from V and 0 bases from J, leaving 15 bases between. Per germline, CDR1 SGHVS and CDR2 FNYEAQ. CDR3 in amino acids: CASSLAPRWPSSGNTIYF. CDR3 DNA sequence: TGTGCCAGCAGCTTAGCCCCTCGTTGGCCTTCCTCTGGAAACACCATATATTTT. Filled out from reference TRBV7-6 and TRBJ1-3, the complete variable domain reads GAGVSQSPRYKVTKRGQDVALRCDPISGHVSLYWYRQALGQGPEFLTYFNYEAQQDKSGLPNDRFSAERPEGSISTLTIQRTEQRDSAMYRCASSLAPRWPSSGNTIYFGEGSWLTVV.

The V gene is TRBV27, the J gene TRBJ1-1; D gene unclear. In germline, CDR1 is MNHEY, CDR2 SMNVEV (reference sequence). The V end was cut by 6 bases, the J end by 1 base, with 12 bases between. This CDR3 spans 14 amino acids. This chain's CDR3 is CASSTAPGNTEAFF. CDR3 nucleotide sequence: TGTGCCAGCAGCACCGCCCCGGGGAACACTGAAGCTTTCTTT.